This TCR beta chain was recovered during a study of immune evolution from preneoplasia to lung adenocarcinoma (dated by TCRdb to 2020 to 2022). A note on the overall study: HLA loss of heterozygosity was seen in about 7.6%, 15% and 36% of AIS, MIA and ADC lesions, and in no AAH lesions. The immune data were combined with whole exome sequencing and methylation data from the same cohort of nodules. The overall cohort was made up of around 51 patients with pulmonary nodules who had surgical resection. Sample size was determined by specimen availability and not by a prior power calculation. Class I HLA alleles were inferred from exome data with POLYSOLVER, and allele-specific HLA loss was detected with LOHHLA. The TCR sequencing data were obtained from around 51 patients. Resected precursor lesions (AAH, AIS, MIA) and invasive adenocarcinomas were each compared against paired morphologically normal lung tissue. The study profiled immune contexture across lung adenocarcinoma precursors and invasive adenocarcinoma using immune gene expression, TCR sequencing and multiplex immunofluorescence. It was reported in the study that over a hundred samples were used for TCR sequencing. The investigation overall reported the following: Because every patient came from Japan and China, how well the results apply to Western populations was uncertain. Findings were based on association rather than direct causation; larger cohorts with long-term follow-up and longitudinal biopsies were deemed needed. Clonality was highest in normal lung, while later-stage lesions appeared to have lower clonality but higher T cell density and diversity. Top T cell clone frequencies were highest in normal lung and appeared to decrease progressively from AAH through AIS, MIA and invasive adenocarcinoma. KRAS-mutant nodules showed the highest T cell clonality compared with EGFR-mutant or double wild-type lesions.

Concerning this clone: The antigen this receptor binds is unknown. No base-level quality is on record; no much larger clone is a single base apart.

Sequences MGHRA (CDR1) and YSYEKL (CDR2) are obtained from the germline V gene. From cysteine to phenylalanine, the CDR3 is 14 amino acids long. The read is trimmed to its CDR3 DNA, 42 bases read in frame from base 1. V loses 1 base of germline sequence and J loses 3 bases, and the interval between the two ends is 10 bases. The immunoSEQ hsTCRbeta Kit was used to sequence TCR beta CDR3 regions from DNA. For the original study's pipeline: The ImmunoSEQ Analyzer was used to analyse the TCR sequencing data. T cell clonality was defined as 1 minus Pielou's evenness, calculated on productive rearrangements. To measure T cell diversity, the inverse Simpson index was applied to productive templates. T cell density was defined as TCR beta template counts normalized to usable DNA, with usable DNA estimated by amplification and sequencing of housekeeping genes. Two-sided Kruskal-Wallis tests were used to compare TCR metrics between histologic stages. This immuneACCESS table, as held by TCRdb, lists in-frame sequences with V and J called but not all clones. Of the missing ones, under half trace to an unresolved V gene in checked studies; the others have no known cause. V, J and clone size were drawn from that table, and D and trimming were deduced from the DNA. The table for this sample lists fewer than 12,000 clones; around four fifths of them were counted only once. Roughly 3.3% of the sample lies in the top ten.

The patients had resection in Japan or China between the mid-2010s and the late 2010s. The histologic diagnosis of each case was independently confirmed on H&E slides by two lung cancer pathologists. To enrich premalignant or tumor cells for nucleic acid extraction, macro-dissection was performed after pathologic assessment. The AllPrep DNA/RNA FFPE Kit was used to isolate DNA from FFPE tissue. The chain employs TRBV4-1 and TRBJ2-7, with no confident D gene call. Sequencing used FFPE minimally invasive lung adenocarcinoma tissue. The sample's cell subset or site label, decoded: micro-invasive lung adenocarcinoma (MIA). The TCR comes from a person aged 65 to 79 with lung adenocarcinoma. DNA sequence: TGCGCCAGCAGCCAAGCCCTTGGTTACTACGAGCAGTACTTC. Its protein is CASSQALGYYEQYF.